The 25 T cell receptor beta chains below all came from one sample that was sequenced in a study of cytomegalovirus exposure and HLA in healthy donors. TCRdb's copy holds only in-frame clones and misses some; the assay was immunoSEQ multiplex PCR. The repertoire has about 200,000 clones, about three quarters of them found once; the top ten carry around 1.2%. What was sequenced was PBMCs. These receptors were collected from a woman aged 25 to 39 in good health and CMV-seronegative.

This sequence joins TRBV30 and TRBJ2-7; tentative D call: TRBD1 (6 bases). This CDR3 has 12 residues. Trimming pared 5 bases from V and 4 bases from J, leaving 12 bases between. Germline CDR1 reads GTSNPN; CDR2 reads SVGIG (reference sequence). The CDR3 nucleotides read TGTGCCTGGGGGGACAACCTATACGAGCAGTACTTC. Residues: CAWGDNLYEQYF.

V is TRBV28 and J is TRBJ1-4; 11 nucleotides line up with TRBD1. The V gene end was trimmed by 8 bases and the J gene end by 7 bases; junction bases not matched to a gene: 6. The CDR3 spans 14 residues. Germline values: CDR1 MDHEN, CDR2 SYDVKM. Here the CDR3 reads CASGWTGGVEKLFF. In DNA form, the CDR3 reads TGTGCCAGCGGCTGGACAGGGGGCGTTGAAAAACTGTTTTTT. Drawing the rest from reference TRBV28 and TRBJ1-4, the complete variable domain is DVKVTQSSRYLVKRTGEKVFLECVQDMDHENMFWYRQDPGLGLRLIYFSYDVKMKEKGDIPEGYSVSREKKERFSLILESASTNQTSMYLCASGWTGGVEKLFFGSGTQLSVL.

CDR3 in amino acids: CASRTGALDEKLFF. The CDR3 coding sequence is TGTGCCAGCAGGACAGGGGCTTTGGATGAAAAACTGTTTTTT. This chain links TRBV2 with TRBJ1-4; TRBD1 matches at 8 bases. CDR1 and CDR2 (germline): SNHLY, FYNNEI. The CDR3 extends over 14 amino acids. The trim removed 6 bases at V and 6 bases at J, leaving 6 bases unmatched.

This rearrangement joins TRBV6-5 to TRBJ2-7; 7 bases agree with TRBD1. Trimming cost V 5 bases and J 2 bases; bases outside gene matches: 9. Germline V lookup: CDR1 MNHEY, CDR2 SVGAGI. The CDR3 contains 15 residues. CDR3 loop: CASSRQGRPPYEQYF. CDR3 sequence (DNA): TGTGCCAGCAGTAGACAGGGCCGACCCCCCTACGAGCAGTACTTC.

The chain's CDR3 is CASSPTGLAGLTYEQYF. In DNA form, the CDR3 reads TGTGCCAGCTCACCAACGGGACTAGCGGGATTGACCTACGAGCAGTACTTC. The rearrangement links TRBV18 to TRBJ2-7; TRBD2 matches at 13 bases. Germline trimming cut 2 bases from V and 2 bases from J; bases unmatched to any gene: 6. This CDR3 comprises 17 residues. CDR1 is KGHSH, CDR2 LQKENI, per germline.

The CDR3 region has the DNA TGTGCCAGCAGCTTCACCTCCGGGACAGGGGGTGAAAAACTGTTTTTT. It translates to CASSFTSGTGGEKLFF. The rearrangement uses TRBV7-9 and TRBJ1-4, with TRBD1 matching over 11 bases. The CDR3 has 16 residues. The germline gives CDR1 SEHNR, CDR2 FQNEAQ (reference sequence). Losses at the gene ends were 3 bases for V and 7 bases for J; bases not matched to a gene: 7.

The J gene is TRBJ2-1, the V gene TRBV4-1, with unresolved D. Germline V gives CDR1 MGHRA, CDR2 YSYEKL. The length of the CDR3 is 17 residues. Trimming took off 0 bases at V and 0 bases at J, with 12 bases between the two ends. CDR3 region: CASSQDGRSSSYNEQFF. The CDR3, as DNA: TGCGCCAGCAGCCAAGATGGCAGGTCGAGCTCCTACAATGAGCAGTTCTTC.

This sequence joins TRBV5-1 and TRBJ2-1, with 8 nucleotides matching TRBD2. Unmatched junction bases numbered 10, after V lost 6 bases and J lost 5 bases. In germline, CDR1 is SGHRS, CDR2 YFSETQ. The CDR3 has 15 residues. DNA for the CDR3: TGCGCCAGCAATCTGAGCGGGGGTGGGAACAATGAGCAGTTCTTC. Its protein product is CASNLSGGGNNEQFF.

This chain uses TRBV5-8 with TRBJ2-7; D unresolved. V lost 5 bases to trimming and J lost 3 bases, with 18 bases between them. CDR3 length: 15 residues. Germline CDR1 SGHTS, CDR2 YDEGEE. The CDR3 nucleotides read TGTGCCAGCAGGCGCCGAAGACACCCGATCTACGAGCAGTACTTC. Its protein product is CASRRRRHPIYEQYF.

The chain combines TRBV28 with TRBJ1-2, with D possibly matching TRBD1 (6 bases). Germline CDR1 is MDHEN and CDR2 is SYDVKM. The CDR3 has 14 amino acids. V was shortened by 2 bases and J by 2 bases, with 9 bases between the two germline ends. CDR3: CASSLVGANYGYTF. The CDR3 bases are TGTGCCAGCAGTTTAGTGGGGGCCAACTATGGCTACACCTTC.

The CDR3 sequence: CASSPPAGQGAYEQYF. In DNA, the CDR3 is TGTGCCAGCTCACCACCTGCGGGACAGGGGGCCTACGAGCAGTACTTC. This chain joins TRBV18 and TRBJ2-7; TRBD1 matches at 11 bases. With V trimmed by 0 bases and J by 2 bases, 3 bases remained unmatched. Germline lookup yields CDR1 KGHSH and CDR2 LQKENI. CDR3 length: 16 amino acids.

The gene calls are TRBV5-4 and TRBJ1-2; TRBD1 matches 9 bases. Germline CDR1 SGHNT, CDR2 YYREEE (reference sequence). Germline trimming cut 3 bases from V and 7 bases from J; bases unmatched to any gene: 7. The CDR3 totals 14 residues. CDR3 nucleotides: TGTGCCAGCAGCTGGGGACAGGGAGGCTCTGGCTACACCTTC. It codes for CASSWGQGGSGYTF.

The CDR3 sequence: CASSLWQENTGELFF. CDR3 bases: TGCGCCAGCAGCTTGTGGCAGGAAAACACCGGGGAGCTGTTTTTT. The rearrangement joins TRBV5-1 to TRBJ2-2, with unresolved D. CDR1 and CDR2 (germline): SGHRS, YFSETQ. V was shortened by 1 base and J by 2 bases, with 9 bases between the two germline ends. The CDR3 runs to 15 residues.

This chain joins TRBV6-5 and TRBJ2-7, with 11 bases lining up with TRBD2. This CDR3 has 14 amino acids. Germline CDR1 and CDR2: MNHEY and SVGAGI. Losses at the gene ends were 7 bases for V and 6 bases for J; bases not matched to a gene: 8. Written as DNA, the CDR3 is TGTGCCAGCACCTGGGGGACTAGCGGCGGCGAGCAGTACTTC. Protein product: CASTWGTSGGEQYF.

The J gene is TRBJ2-3, the V gene TRBV13, with TRBD1 matching over 7 bases. The length of the CDR3 is 16 residues. The germline gives CDR1 PRHDT, CDR2 FYEKMQ (reference sequence). V shed 6 bases, J shed 1 base, and the junction held 10 bases outside the gene matches. The CDR3 reads CASRPATGVGTDTQYF. DNA of the CDR3: TGTGCCAGCAGACCGGCCACAGGGGTCGGCACAGATACGCAGTATTTT.

This clone turned up a few times. V and J are TRBV2 and TRBJ2-7; D possibly corresponds to TRBD2 (6 bases). This CDR3 has 12 amino acids. The germline gives CDR1 SNHLY, CDR2 FYNNEI. Between the trimmed V and J ends, which lost 6 bases and 0 bases, there was a span of 6 bases. The CDR3 bases are TGTGCCAGCAGGGAGGGCTCCTACGAGCAGTACTTC. This sequence encodes CASREGSYEQYF.

This chain connects TRBV18 to TRBJ2-3; possibly TRBD2 for D (5 bases). From germline, CDR1 is KGHSH and CDR2 LQKENI. Trimming left V 4 bases short and J 5 bases short, with 16 bases between. The CDR3 spans 15 residues. DNA of the CDR3: TGTGCCAGCTCACTGTCTAGCTGGTCGGGAGATACGCAGTATTTT. Translation: CASSLSSWSGDTQYF.

The J gene is TRBJ2-2, the V gene TRBV9, with D possibly TRBD2 on 7 matching bases. This CDR3 contains 14 residues. CDR1 and CDR2 (germline): SGDLS, YYNGEE. V was clipped by 2 bases and J by 6 bases, with 11 bases between them. The CDR3 region is CASSVAGAPGELFF. CDR3 nucleotides: TGTGCCAGCAGCGTCGCGGGGGCCCCCGGGGAGCTGTTTTTT.

The rearrangement links TRBV5-4 to TRBJ2-1, with 10 bases that match TRBD1. CDR1 and CDR2 (germline): SGHNT, YYREEE (reference sequence). This CDR3 contains 16 residues. Trimming cost V 4 bases and J 7 bases; bases outside gene matches: 11. The CDR3 protein is CASSPREGQGWNEQFF. The CDR3 bases are TGTGCCAGCAGCCCAAGGGAGGGACAGGGGTGGAATGAGCAGTTCTTC.

This clone was recorded only once. This sequence joins TRBV6-5 and TRBJ1-1, with 7 positions matching TRBD1. This CDR3 spans 13 amino acids. J was trimmed by 6 bases and V by 6 bases; bases with no gene match: 7. From germline, CDR1 is MNHEY and CDR2 SVGAGI. The CDR3 DNA reads TGTGCCAGCAGCCGAGGACAGGCCTCTGAAGCTTTCTTT. It translates to CASSRGQASEAFF.

The chain employs TRBV14 and TRBJ2-5; 7 positions agree with TRBD1. CDR3 length equals 15 residues. Germline V CDR1 and CDR2: SGHDN, FVKESK. V shed 3 bases and J 1 base; nucleotides not matched to a gene: 5. The CDR3 reads CASSQRGTAQETQYF. CDR3 coding DNA: TGTGCCAGCAGCCAGAGGGGGACAGCCCAAGAGACCCAGTACTTC.

The gene calls are TRBV7-9 and TRBJ2-3; D ambiguous. With 5 bases removed from V and 2 bases from J, the gap between germline ends came to 8 bases. This CDR3 has 13 residues. Germline V lookup: CDR1 SEHNR, CDR2 FQNEAQ (reference sequence). The CDR3: CASSPRVTDTQYF. Written as DNA, the CDR3 is TGTGCCAGCAGCCCCCGGGTCACAGATACGCAGTATTTT.

This clone has only one observation. This specimen includes other DNA sequences encoding the same CDR3. V gene TRBV5-1 combines with J gene TRBJ1-3; possible D gene TRBD1, 6 bases. CDR1 is SGHRS and CDR2 is YFSETQ in the germline V gene. The CDR3 is 15 residues long. Between the trimmed V and J ends, which lost 2 bases and 0 bases, there was a span of 9 bases. The CDR3 DNA follows: TGCGCCAGCAGCTTAGGGGGACACTCTGGAAACACCATATATTTT. It yields the protein CASSLGGHSGNTIYF.

The gene calls are TRBV19 and TRBJ1-1; tentative D call: TRBD1 (6 bases). Germline assignment: CDR1 LNHDA and CDR2 SQIVND (reference sequence). V gave up 3 bases and J gave up 6 bases, with 14 bases separating them. This CDR3 is 14 amino acids long. The CDR3 bases are TGTGCCAGTAGTATGGGCAGGGGTCGGTCTGAAGCTTTCTTT. Translating it yields CASSMGRGRSEAFF.

This chain uses TRBV29-1 with TRBJ1-1, with 8 bases that match TRBD1. The V segment lost 2 bases and the J segment 4 bases; nucleotides outside the gene matches: 3. The CDR3 contains 13 residues. The germline V gene encodes CDR1 SQVTM and CDR2 ANQGSEA. This CDR3 is CSVERTGTTEAFF. CDR3 DNA: TGCAGCGTTGAACGGACAGGGACCACTGAAGCTTTCTTT. The entire variable domain, with the rest obtained from reference TRBV29-1 and TRBJ1-1, is as follows: SAVISQKPSRDICQRGTSLTIQCQVDSQVTMMFWYRQQPGQSLTLIATANQGSEATYESGFVIDKFPISRPNLTFSTLTVSNMSPEDSSIYLCSVERTGTTEAFFGQGTRLTVV.